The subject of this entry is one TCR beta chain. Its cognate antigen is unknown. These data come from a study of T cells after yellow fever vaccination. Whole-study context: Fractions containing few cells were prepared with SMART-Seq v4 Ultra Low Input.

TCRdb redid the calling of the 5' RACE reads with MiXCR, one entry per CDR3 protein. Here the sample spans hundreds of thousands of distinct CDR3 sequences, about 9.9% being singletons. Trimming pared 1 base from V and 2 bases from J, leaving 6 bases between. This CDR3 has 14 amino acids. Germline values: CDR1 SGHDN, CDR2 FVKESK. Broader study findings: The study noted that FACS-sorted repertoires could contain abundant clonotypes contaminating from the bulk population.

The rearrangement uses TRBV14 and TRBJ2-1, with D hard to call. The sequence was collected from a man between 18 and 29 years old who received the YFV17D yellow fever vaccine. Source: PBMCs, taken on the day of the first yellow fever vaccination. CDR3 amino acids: CASSQAWAYNEQFF. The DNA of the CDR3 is TGTGCCAGCAGCCAAGCGTGGGCCTACAATGAGCAGTTCTTC.